This T cell receptor (beta chain) was sequenced for a study of T cells in Graves' hyperthyroidism and ophthalmopathy. Across the study: Peripheral blood was secured at the point of initial diagnosis, before any treatment. Study results and caveats: The model anticipated ophthalmopathy a median around six months pre-onset. The blood repertoire included most of the expanded thyroid clonotypes above 0.001.

Amplification of TCR beta CDR3 regions used RNA as the template. RT-PCR in the first round (using the HTBI primer set) targeted the TCR CDR3. Each CDR3 protein is one row after TCRdb ran MiXCR on the multiplex PCR reads. The sample yields roughly 500,000 distinct CDR3 sequences, 22% seen once. Ophthalmopathy in the patients scored at least 3 on Clinical Activity Score and at least 4 on NOSPECS grade, lasting under 3 months. The junction had 7 bases not matched to a gene; V was cut back by 6 bases and J by 3 bases. Germline lookup yields CDR1 MNHNS and CDR2 SASEGT. This CDR3 comprises 15 residues. A remark on this clonotype: Its antigen is unknown.

The J gene is TRBJ1-4, the V gene TRBV6-1; 7 positions agree with TRBD1. The material sequenced was blood. This receptor was identified in a woman in her 70s with Graves' ophthalmopathy. As DNA, the CDR3 is TGTGCCAGCAGAGGACCCGGGACAGCTAATGAAAAACTGTTTTTT. It codes for CASRGPGTANEKLFF.